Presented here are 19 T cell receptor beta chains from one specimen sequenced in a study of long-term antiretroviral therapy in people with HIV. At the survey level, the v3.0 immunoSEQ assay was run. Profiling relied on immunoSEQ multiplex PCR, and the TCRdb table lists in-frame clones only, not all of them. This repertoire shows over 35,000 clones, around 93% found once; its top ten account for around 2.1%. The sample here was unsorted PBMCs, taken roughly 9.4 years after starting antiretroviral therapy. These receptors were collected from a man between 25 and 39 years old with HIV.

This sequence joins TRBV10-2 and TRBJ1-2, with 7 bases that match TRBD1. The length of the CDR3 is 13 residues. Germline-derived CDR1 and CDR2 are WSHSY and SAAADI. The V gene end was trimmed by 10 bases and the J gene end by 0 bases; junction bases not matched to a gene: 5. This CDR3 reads CATETGSNYGYTF. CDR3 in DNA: TGCGCCACCGAGACAGGGTCTAACTATGGCTACACCTTC.

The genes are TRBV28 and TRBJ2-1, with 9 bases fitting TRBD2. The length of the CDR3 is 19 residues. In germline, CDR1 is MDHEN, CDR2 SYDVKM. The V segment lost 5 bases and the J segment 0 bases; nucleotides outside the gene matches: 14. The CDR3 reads CASSTKRPGGGVSYNEQFF. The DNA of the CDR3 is TGTGCCAGCAGTACAAAAAGGCCAGGCGGGGGGGTCTCCTACAATGAGCAGTTCTTC. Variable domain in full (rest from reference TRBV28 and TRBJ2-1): DVKVTQSSRYLVKRTGEKVFLECVQDMDHENMFWYRQDPGLGLRLIYFSYDVKMKEKGDIPEGYSVSREKKERFSLILESASTNQTSMYLCASSTKRPGGGVSYNEQFFGPGTRLTVL.

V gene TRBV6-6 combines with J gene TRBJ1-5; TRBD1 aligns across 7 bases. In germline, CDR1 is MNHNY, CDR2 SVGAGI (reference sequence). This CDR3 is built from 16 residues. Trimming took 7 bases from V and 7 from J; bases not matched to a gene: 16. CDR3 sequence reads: CASTARGGTAGQPQHF. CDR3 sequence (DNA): TGTGCCAGCACTGCACGAGGGGGGACAGCCGGGCAGCCCCAGCATTTT.

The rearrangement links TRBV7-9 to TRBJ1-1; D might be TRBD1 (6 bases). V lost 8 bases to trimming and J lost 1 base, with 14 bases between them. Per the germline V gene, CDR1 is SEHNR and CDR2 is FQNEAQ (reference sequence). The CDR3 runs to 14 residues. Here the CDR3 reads CASASGARNTEAFF. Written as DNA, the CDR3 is TGTGCCAGCGCATCAGGGGCCAGGAACACTGAAGCTTTCTTT.

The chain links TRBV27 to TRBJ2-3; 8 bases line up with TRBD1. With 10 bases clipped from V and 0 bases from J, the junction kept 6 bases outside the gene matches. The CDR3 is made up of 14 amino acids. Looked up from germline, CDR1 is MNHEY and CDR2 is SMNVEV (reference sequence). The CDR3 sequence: CATRGTGSTDTQYF. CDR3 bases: TGTGCCACCAGAGGGACAGGCAGCACAGATACGCAGTATTTT.

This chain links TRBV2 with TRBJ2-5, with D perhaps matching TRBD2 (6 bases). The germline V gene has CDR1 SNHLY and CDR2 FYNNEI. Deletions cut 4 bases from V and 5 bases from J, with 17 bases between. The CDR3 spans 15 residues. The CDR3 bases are TGTGCCAGCAGTGGTACGGGAGAGGTGGGGGAGACCCAGTACTTC. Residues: CASSGTGEVGETQYF.

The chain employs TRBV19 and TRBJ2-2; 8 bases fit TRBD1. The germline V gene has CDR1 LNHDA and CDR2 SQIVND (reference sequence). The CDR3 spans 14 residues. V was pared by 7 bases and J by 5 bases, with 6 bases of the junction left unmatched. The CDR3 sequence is CASNSGGSTGELFF. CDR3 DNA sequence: TGTGCCAGTAATTCAGGGGGCTCAACCGGGGAGCTGTTTTTT. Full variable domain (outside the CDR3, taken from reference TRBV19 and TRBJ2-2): DGGITQSPKYLFRKEGQNVTLSCEQNLNHDAMYWYRQDPGQGLRLIYYSQIVNDFQKGDIAEGYSVSREKKESFPLTVTSAQKNPTAFYLCASNSGGSTGELFFGEGSRLTVL.

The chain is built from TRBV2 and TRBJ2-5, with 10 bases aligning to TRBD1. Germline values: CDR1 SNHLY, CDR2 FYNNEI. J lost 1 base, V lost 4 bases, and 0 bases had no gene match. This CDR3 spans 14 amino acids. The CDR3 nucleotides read TGTGCCAGCAGTGGGGACAGGGGCCAAGAGACCCAGTACTTC. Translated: CASSGDRGQETQYF.

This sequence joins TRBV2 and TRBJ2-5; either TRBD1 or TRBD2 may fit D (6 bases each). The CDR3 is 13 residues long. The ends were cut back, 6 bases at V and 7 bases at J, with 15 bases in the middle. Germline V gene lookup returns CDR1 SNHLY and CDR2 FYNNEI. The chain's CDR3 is CASRDRGGGTQYF. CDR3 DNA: TGTGCCAGCAGGGATAGAGGGGGAGGGACCCAGTACTTC.

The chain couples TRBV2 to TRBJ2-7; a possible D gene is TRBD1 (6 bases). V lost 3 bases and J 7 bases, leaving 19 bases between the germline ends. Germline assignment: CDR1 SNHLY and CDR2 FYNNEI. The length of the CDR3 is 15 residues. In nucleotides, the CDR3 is TGTGCCAGCAGTGATCCGGGACACCCTTCGAGGGAGCAGTACTTC. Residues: CASSDPGHPSREQYF. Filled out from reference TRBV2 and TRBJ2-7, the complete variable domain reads EPEVTQTPSHQVTQMGQEVILRCVPISNHLYFYWYRQILGQKVEFLVSFYNNEISEKSEIFDDQFSVERPDGSNFTLKIRSTKLEDSAMYFCASSDPGHPSREQYFGPGTRLTVT.

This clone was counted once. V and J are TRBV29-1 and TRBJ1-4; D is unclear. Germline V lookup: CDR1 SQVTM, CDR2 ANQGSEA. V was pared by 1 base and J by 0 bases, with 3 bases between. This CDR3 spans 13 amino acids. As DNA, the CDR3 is TGCAGCGTTGAAGGGACAACTAATGAAAAACTGTTTTTT. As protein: CSVEGTTNEKLFF.

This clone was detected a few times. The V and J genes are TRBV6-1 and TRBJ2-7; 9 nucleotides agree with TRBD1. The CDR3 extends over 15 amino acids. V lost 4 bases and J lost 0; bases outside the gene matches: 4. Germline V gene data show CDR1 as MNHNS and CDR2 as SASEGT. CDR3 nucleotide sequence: TGTGCCAGCAGTGGGACAGGGGAAACCTCCTACGAGCAGTACTTC. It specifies CASSGTGETSYEQYF.

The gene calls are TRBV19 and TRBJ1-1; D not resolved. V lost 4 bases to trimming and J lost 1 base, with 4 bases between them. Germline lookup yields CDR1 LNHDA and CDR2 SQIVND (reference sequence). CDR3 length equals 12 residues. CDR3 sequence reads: CASSRGNTEAFF. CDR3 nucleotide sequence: TGTGCCAGTAGTAGAGGGAACACTGAAGCTTTCTTT.

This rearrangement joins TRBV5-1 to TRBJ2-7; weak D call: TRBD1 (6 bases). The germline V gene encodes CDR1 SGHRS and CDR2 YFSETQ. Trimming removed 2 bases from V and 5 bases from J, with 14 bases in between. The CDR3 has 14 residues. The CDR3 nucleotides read TGCGCCAGCAGCTTAGAGGACAGAGTGGACGAGCAGTACTTC. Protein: CASSLEDRVDEQYF.

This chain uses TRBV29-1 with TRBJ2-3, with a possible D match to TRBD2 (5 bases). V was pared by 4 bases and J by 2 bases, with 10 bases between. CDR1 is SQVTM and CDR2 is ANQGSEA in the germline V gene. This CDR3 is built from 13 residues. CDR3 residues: CSVGQRLTDTQYF. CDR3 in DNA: TGCAGCGTTGGGCAGCGGCTCACAGATACGCAGTATTTT.

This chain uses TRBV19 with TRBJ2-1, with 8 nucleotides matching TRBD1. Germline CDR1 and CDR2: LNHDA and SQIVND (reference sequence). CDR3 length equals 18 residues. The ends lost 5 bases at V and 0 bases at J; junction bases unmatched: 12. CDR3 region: CASSPRQGTLSSYNEQFF. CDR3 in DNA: TGTGCCAGTAGTCCCCGACAGGGGACATTAAGCTCCTACAATGAGCAGTTCTTC.

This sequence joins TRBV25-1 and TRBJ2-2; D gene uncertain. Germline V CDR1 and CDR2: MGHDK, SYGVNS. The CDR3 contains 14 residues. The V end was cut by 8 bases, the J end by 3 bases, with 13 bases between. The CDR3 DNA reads TGTGCCAGCGCATCCCCTCGGGACACCGGGGAGCTGTTTTTT. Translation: CASASPRDTGELFF.

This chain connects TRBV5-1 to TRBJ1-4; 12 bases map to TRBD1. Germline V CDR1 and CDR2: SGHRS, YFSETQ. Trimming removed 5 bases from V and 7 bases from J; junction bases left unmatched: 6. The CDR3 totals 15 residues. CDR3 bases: TGCGCCAGCAGAACCGGGACAGGGGGCACTGAAAAACTGTTTTTT. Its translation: CASRTGTGGTEKLFF. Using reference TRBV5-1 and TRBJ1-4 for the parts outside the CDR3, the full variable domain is KAGVTQTPRYLIKTRGQQVTLSCSPISGHRSVSWYQQTPGQGLQFLFEYFSETQRNKGNFPGRFSGRQFSNSRSEMNVSTLELGDSALYLCASRTGTGGTEKLFFGSGTQLSVL.

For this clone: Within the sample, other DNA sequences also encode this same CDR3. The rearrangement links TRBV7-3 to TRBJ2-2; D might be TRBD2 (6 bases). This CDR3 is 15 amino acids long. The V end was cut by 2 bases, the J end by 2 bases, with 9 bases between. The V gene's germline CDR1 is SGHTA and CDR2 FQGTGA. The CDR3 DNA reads TGTGCCAGCAGCTTACTCGGGGGAAACACCGGGGAGCTGTTTTTT. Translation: CASSLLGGNTGELFF.